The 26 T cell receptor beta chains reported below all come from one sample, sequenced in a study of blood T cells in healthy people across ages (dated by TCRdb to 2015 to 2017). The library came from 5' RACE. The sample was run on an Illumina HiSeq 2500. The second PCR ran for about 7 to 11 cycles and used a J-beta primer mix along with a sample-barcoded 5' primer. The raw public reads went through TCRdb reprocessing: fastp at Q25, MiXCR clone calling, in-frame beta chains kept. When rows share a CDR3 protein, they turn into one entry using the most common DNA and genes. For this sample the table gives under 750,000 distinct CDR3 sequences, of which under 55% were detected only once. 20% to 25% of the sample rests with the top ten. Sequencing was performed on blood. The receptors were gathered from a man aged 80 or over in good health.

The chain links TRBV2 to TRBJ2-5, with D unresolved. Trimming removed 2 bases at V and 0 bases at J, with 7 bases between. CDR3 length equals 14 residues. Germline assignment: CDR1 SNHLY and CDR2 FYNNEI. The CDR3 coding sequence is TGTGCCAGCAGTGAAAGGCCGTACCAAGAGACCCAGTACTTC. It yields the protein CASSERPYQETQYF.

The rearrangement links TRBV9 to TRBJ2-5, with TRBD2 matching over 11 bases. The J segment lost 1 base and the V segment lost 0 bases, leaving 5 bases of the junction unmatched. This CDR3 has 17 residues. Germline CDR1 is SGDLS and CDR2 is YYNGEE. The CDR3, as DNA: TGTGCCAGCAGCGTAGGGTCTAGCGGGGGGCTCCAAGAGACCCAGTACTTC. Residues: CASSVGSSGGLQETQYF.

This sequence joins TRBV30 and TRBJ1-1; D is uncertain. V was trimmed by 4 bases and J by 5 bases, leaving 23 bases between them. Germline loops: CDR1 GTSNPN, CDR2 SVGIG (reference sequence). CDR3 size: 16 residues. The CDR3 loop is CAWNYGMTRVRTEAFF. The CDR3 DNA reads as TGTGCCTGGAACTATGGAATGACAAGGGTTCGGACTGAAGCTTTCTTT.

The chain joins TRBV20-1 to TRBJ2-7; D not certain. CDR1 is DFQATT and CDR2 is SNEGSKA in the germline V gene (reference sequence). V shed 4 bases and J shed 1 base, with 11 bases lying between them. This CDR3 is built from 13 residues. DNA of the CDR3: TGCAGTGCTACAGCGACGGATTCCTACGAGCAGTACTTC. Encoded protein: CSATATDSYEQYF.

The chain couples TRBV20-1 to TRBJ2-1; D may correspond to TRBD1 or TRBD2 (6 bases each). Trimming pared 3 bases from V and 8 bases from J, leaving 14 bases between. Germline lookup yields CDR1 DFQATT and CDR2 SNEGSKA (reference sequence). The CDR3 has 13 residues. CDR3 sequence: CSASRGSSDEQFF. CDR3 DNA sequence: TGCAGTGCTAGTAGGGGGTCTAGCGATGAGCAGTTCTTC.

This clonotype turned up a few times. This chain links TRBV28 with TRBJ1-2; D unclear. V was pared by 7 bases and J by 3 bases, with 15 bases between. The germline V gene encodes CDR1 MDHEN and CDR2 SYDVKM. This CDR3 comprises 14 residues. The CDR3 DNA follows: TGTGCCAGCACCACGGGCGGGGAATACTATGGCTACACCTTC. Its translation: CASTTGGEYYGYTF.

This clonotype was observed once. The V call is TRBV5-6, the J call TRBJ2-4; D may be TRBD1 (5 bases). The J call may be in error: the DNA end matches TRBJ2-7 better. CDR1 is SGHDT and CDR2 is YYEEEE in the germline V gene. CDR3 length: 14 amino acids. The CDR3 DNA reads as TGTGCCAGCAGCCCTCCCGGAAGGGGATACGAGCAGTACTTC. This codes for CASSPPGRGYEQYF.

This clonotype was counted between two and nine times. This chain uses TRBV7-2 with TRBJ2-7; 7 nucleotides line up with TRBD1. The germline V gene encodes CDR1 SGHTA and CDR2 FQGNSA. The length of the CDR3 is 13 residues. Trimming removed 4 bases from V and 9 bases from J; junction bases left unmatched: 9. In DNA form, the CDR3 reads TGTGCCAGCAGCTCCGACAGGGTGTTGTGGCAGTACTTC. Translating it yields CASSSDRVLWQYF.

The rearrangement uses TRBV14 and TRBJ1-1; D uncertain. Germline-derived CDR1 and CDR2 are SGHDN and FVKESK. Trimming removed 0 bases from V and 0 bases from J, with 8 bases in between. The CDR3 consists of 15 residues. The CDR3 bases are TGTGCCAGCAGCCAAGAGCACCTTATGAACACTGAAGCTTTCTTT. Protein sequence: CASSQEHLMNTEAFF. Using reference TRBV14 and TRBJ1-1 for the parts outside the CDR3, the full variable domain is EAGVTQFPSHSVIEKGQTVTLRCDPISGHDNLYWYRRVMGKEIKFLLHFVKESKQDESGMPNNRFLAERTGGTYSTLKVQPAELEDSGVYFCASSQEHLMNTEAFFGQGTRLTVV.

CDR3 DNA: TGCGCCAGCAGCCAAGATGGGACATTTAATGAAAAACTGTTTTTT. Encoded protein: CASSQDGTFNEKLFF. The chain employs TRBV4-3 and TRBJ1-4, with D possibly being TRBD1 (6 bases). Germline V gene data show CDR1 as LGHNA and CDR2 as YSLEER. The CDR3 has 15 residues. V lost 0 bases, J lost 4 bases, and 9 bases lay in between.

Here the CDR3 DNA reads TGTGCCAGCAGCTCCAGGACAGGCGGTAAAACAGATACGCAGTATTTT. It specifies CASSSRTGGKTDTQYF. The chain is built from TRBV5-4 and TRBJ2-3, with 7 bases matching TRBD1. The germline V gene has CDR1 SGHNT and CDR2 YYREEE (reference sequence). V dropped 3 bases and J dropped 3; count of bases not matched to a gene: 10. The CDR3 runs to 16 residues.

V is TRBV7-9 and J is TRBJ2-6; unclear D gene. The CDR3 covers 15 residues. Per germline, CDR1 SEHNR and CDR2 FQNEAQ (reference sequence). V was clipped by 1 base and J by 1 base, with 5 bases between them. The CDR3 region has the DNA TGTGCCAGCAGCTTAGAGTGGTCTGGGGCCAACGTCCTGACTTTC. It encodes CASSLEWSGANVLTF. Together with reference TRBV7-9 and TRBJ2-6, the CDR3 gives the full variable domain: DTGVSQNPRHKITKRGQNVTFRCDPISEHNRLYWYRQTLGQGPEFLTYFQNEAQLEKSRLLSDRFSAERPKGSFSTLEIQRTEQGDSAMYLCASSLEWSGANVLTFGAGSRLTVL.

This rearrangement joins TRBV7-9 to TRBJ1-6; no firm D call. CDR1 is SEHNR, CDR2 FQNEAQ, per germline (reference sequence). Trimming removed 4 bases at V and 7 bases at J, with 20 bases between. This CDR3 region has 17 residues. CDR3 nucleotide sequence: TGTGCCAGCAGCTCATCTTACATGGGCACTGGGAATTCACCCCTCCACTTT. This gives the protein CASSSSYMGTGNSPLHF.

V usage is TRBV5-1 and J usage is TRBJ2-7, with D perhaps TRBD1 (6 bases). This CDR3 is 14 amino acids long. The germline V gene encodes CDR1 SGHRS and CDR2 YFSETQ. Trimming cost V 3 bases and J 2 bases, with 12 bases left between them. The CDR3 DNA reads TGCGCCAGCAGCTGGACAGTGGGGGCCTACGAGCAGTACTTC. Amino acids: CASSWTVGAYEQYF.

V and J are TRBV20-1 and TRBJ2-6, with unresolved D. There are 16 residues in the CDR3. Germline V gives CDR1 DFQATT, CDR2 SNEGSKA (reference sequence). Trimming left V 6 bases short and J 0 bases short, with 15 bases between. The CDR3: CSAGSGPLSGANVLTF. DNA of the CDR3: TGCAGTGCCGGGTCAGGACCGCTCTCTGGGGCCAACGTCCTGACTTTC.

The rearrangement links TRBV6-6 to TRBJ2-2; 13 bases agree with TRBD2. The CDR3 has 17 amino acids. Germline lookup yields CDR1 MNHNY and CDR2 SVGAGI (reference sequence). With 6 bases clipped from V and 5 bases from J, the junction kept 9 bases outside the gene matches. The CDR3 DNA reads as TGTGCCAGCAGCCAAACTAGCGGGAGGGCCGGAACCGGGGAGCTGTTTTTT. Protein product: CASSQTSGRAGTGELFF.

The DNA of the CDR3 is TGTGCCATCAGGGCGACTAGCGGGGGGTCGGAGACCCAGTACTTC. Translating gives CAIRATSGGSETQYF. The gene calls are TRBV10-3 and TRBJ2-5, with TRBD2 matching 13 bases. CDR3 length: 15 amino acids. Germline V gives CDR1 ENHRY, CDR2 SYGVKD. With V trimmed by 6 bases and J by 5 bases, 6 bases remained unmatched.

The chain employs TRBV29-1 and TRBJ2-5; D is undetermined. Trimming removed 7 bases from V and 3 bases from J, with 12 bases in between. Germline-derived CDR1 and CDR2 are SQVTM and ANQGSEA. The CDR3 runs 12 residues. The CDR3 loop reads CSGQVSKETQYF. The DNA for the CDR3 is TGCAGCGGACAAGTTTCTAAAGAGACCCAGTACTTC.

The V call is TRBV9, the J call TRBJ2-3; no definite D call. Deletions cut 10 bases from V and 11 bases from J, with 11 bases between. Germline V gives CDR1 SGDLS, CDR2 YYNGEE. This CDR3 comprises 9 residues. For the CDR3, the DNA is TGTGCCTGCTCCTTCGAGCAGTATTTT. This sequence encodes CACSFEQYF.

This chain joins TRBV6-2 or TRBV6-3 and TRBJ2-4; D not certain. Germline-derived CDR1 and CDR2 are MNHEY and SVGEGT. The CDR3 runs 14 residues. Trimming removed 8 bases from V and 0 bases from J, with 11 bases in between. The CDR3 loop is CASGNSLAKNIQYF. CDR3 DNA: TGTGCCAGCGGGAACAGCCTAGCCAAAAACATTCAGTACTTC.

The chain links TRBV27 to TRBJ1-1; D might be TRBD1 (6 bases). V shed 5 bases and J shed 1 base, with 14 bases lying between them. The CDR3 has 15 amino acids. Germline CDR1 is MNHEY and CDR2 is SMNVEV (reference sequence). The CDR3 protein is CASSLTGLSNTEAFF. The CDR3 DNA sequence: TGTGCCAGCAGTCTGACAGGTTTGTCGAACACTGAAGCTTTCTTT.

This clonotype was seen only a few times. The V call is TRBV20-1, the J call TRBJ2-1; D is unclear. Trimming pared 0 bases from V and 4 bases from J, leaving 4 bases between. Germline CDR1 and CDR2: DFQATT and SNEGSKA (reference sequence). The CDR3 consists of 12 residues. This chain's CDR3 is CSARDPYNEQFF. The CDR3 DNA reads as TGCAGTGCTAGAGATCCTTACAATGAGCAGTTCTTC.

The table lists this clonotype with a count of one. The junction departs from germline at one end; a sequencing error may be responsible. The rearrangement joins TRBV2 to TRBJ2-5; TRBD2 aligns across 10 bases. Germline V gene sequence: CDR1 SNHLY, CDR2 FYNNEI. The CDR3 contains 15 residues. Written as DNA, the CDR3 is TGTGGCAGCAGTCGGACTAGCGGCATACAGGGGACCCAGTACTTC. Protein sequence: CGSSRTSGIQGTQYF.

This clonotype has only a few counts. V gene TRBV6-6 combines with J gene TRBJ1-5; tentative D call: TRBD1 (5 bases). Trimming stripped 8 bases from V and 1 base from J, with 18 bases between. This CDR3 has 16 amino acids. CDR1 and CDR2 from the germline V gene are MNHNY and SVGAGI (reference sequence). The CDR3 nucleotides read TGTGCCAGCGTGAATGATGGGGGAAGCAGCAATCAGCCCCAGCATTTT. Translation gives CASVNDGGSSNQPQHF.

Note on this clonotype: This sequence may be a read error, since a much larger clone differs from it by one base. The CDR3 DNA follows: TGTGCCAGCAGTTACTGGGCCGGGCCCACGGGGGATGAGCAGTTCTTC. Amino acid sequence: CASSYWAGPTGDEQFF. The chain joins TRBV6-6 to TRBJ2-1; the D gene is possibly TRBD2 (6 bases). This CDR3 is built from 16 residues. The V gene's germline CDR1 is MNHNY and CDR2 SVGAGI (reference sequence). Trimming cost V 1 base and J 8 bases, with 18 bases left between them.

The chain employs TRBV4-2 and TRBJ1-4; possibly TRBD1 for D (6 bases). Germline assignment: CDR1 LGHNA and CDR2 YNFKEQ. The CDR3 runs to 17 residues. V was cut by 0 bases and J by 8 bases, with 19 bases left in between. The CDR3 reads CASSQEGTGAAEEKLFF. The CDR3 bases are TGTGCCAGCAGCCAAGAAGGGACGGGGGCTGCAGAGGAAAAACTGTTTTTT.